This passage covers 19 T cell receptor beta chains from one sample sequenced in a study of T cells in localized non-small cell lung cancer. Sequenced by immunoSEQ multiplex PCR; TCRdb stores in-frame clones only, minus some. The sample consists of 25,000 to 35,000 clones, about 80% of them appearing once. Sequencing was performed on peripheral blood mononuclear cells, taken before any cancer treatment. These receptors originate from a man aged 40 to 70 with stage III lung adenocarcinoma.

Here the CDR3 reads CASSLGMDRALDIQYF. CDR3 sequence (DNA): TGTGCCAGCAGCTTGGGTATGGACAGGGCTTTGGACATTCAGTACTTC. The chain has TRBV5-4 and TRBJ2-4; 8 nucleotides match TRBD1. This CDR3 has 16 amino acids. V dropped 0 bases and J dropped 8; count of bases not matched to a gene: 10. Germline-derived CDR1 and CDR2 are SGHNT and YYREEE (reference sequence).

CDR3 sequence: CASNTGGEGSPLHF. The CDR3, as DNA: TGTGCCAGCAACACAGGGGGCGAAGGTTCACCCCTCCACTTT. This rearrangement joins TRBV11-2 to TRBJ1-6; the match to TRBD1 covers 9 bases. Trimming at V came to 7 bases and at J to 9 bases, leaving 7 bases not matched to a gene. The CDR3 is 14 residues long. Germline lookup yields CDR1 SGHAT and CDR2 FQNNGV.

This clone came up once. V is TRBV28 and J is TRBJ2-7, with D tentatively TRBD1 (5 bases). Deletions cut 5 bases from V and 2 bases from J, with 13 bases between. Germline lookup yields CDR1 MDHEN and CDR2 SYDVKM. The length of the CDR3 is 14 residues. The CDR3 spells CASSVSRTPYEQYF. CDR3 bases: TGTGCCAGCAGTGTTTCTAGGACACCCTACGAGCAGTACTTC.

The V call is TRBV7-3, the J call TRBJ1-6; no clear D gene. V gave up 5 bases and J gave up 10 bases, with 15 bases separating them. This CDR3 is built from 14 residues. Germline CDR1 reads SGHTA; CDR2 reads FQGTGA. The CDR3 sequence is CASSLSHGGSPLHF. CDR3 in DNA: TGTGCCAGCAGCCTAAGTCACGGCGGGTCACCCCTCCACTTT.

The rearrangement joins TRBV30 to TRBJ1-6; D gene unclear. V dropped 2 bases and J dropped 10 bases, with 12 bases sitting between them. CDR3 length: 13 amino acids. Germline loops: CDR1 GTSNPN, CDR2 SVGIG (reference sequence). CDR3 residues: CAWSPGLGSPLHF. As DNA, the CDR3 is TGTGCCTGGAGTCCCGGGCTAGGATCACCCCTCCACTTT.

This chain joins TRBV6-1 and TRBJ1-4; D is unclear. CDR1 is MNHNS and CDR2 is SASEGT in the germline V gene. The CDR3 length is 14 residues. V was shortened by 8 bases and J by 7 bases, with 17 bases between the two germline ends. The CDR3 protein is CASSRSQEGEKLFF. The CDR3 bases are TGTGCCAGCTCACGAAGCCAGGAGGGTGAAAAACTGTTTTTT.

The chain combines TRBV2 with TRBJ1-1; D might be TRBD1 (5 bases). The CDR3 runs 15 residues. Germline CDR1 SNHLY, CDR2 FYNNEI. V was shortened by 7 bases and J by 0 bases, with 15 bases between the two germline ends. The CDR3 bases are TGTGCCAGCAAAGGGGTCTCCAGGATGAACACTGAAGCTTTCTTT. Protein: CASKGVSRMNTEAFF.

This sequence joins TRBV2 and TRBJ2-7; TRBD2 aligns across 14 bases. This CDR3 comprises 18 residues. Looked up from germline, CDR1 is SNHLY and CDR2 is FYNNEI. V was clipped by 7 bases and J by 4 bases; unmatched bases: 15. This CDR3 reads CASISGPGLAGDGYEQYF. CDR3 nucleotides: TGTGCCAGCATTTCCGGTCCGGGACTAGCGGGAGATGGTTACGAGCAGTACTTC.

The rearrangement uses TRBV2 and TRBJ1-4; unclear D gene. Germline V gene data show CDR1 as SNHLY and CDR2 as FYNNEI. The CDR3 is 14 residues long. Between the trimmed V and J ends, which lost 5 bases and 0 bases, there was a span of 7 bases. For the CDR3, the DNA is TGTGCCAGCAGTATACATGCAACTAATGAAAAACTGTTTTTT. Translating it yields CASSIHATNEKLFF.

V gene TRBV7-9 combines with J gene TRBJ2-2; D call uncertain. The ends were cut back, 3 bases at V and 6 bases at J, with 5 bases in the middle. The germline V gene has CDR1 SEHNR and CDR2 FQNEAQ (reference sequence). The CDR3 runs 12 residues. CDR3 DNA sequence: TGTGCCAGCAGCTTCCTTCCCGGGGAGCTGTTTTTT. Protein sequence: CASSFLPGELFF. The variable domain in full, completed from reference TRBV7-9 and TRBJ2-2, reads DTGVSQNPRHKITKRGQNVTFRCDPISEHNRLYWYRQTLGQGPEFLTYFQNEAQLEKSRLLSDRFSAERPKGSFSTLEIQRTEQGDSAMYLCASSFLPGELFFGEGSRLTVL.

This clone has a single count. The chain couples TRBV6-1 to TRBJ2-3, with 7 bases that match TRBD1. Germline CDR1 and CDR2: MNHNS and SASEGT. The CDR3 consists of 15 residues. The V and J ends lost 0 bases and 5 bases, in that order; junction bases with no gene match: 5. The DNA for the CDR3 is TGTGCCAGCAGTGAAGCAGGACAGGACGGAGATACGCAGTATTTT. As protein: CASSEAGQDGDTQYF.

This chain links TRBV2 with TRBJ2-5, with D possibly matching TRBD2 (6 bases). The CDR3 consists of 13 residues. Deletions cut 8 bases from V and 2 bases from J, with 12 bases between. CDR1 and CDR2 from the germline V gene are SNHLY and FYNNEI. The CDR3 protein is CASQRRGQETQYF. CDR3 nucleotides: TGTGCCAGCCAAAGGCGGGGACAAGAGACCCAGTACTTC.

This clone was observed a single time. This chain connects TRBV11-3 to TRBJ2-2; the D call may be TRBD1 or TRBD2 (5 bases each). Germline V gives CDR1 SGHNT, CDR2 YENEEA. CDR3 length: 14 amino acids. V gave up 3 bases and J gave up 0 bases, with 5 bases separating them. This chain's CDR3 is CASSLGANTGELFF. CDR3 DNA: TGTGCCAGCAGCTTGGGGGCGAACACCGGGGAGCTGTTTTTT.

V and J are TRBV9 and TRBJ2-7; 8 bases are a match to TRBD1. Losses at the gene ends were 3 bases for V and 6 bases for J; bases not matched to a gene: 8. The CDR3 is 14 amino acids. Germline lookup yields CDR1 SGDLS and CDR2 YYNGEE. CDR3 sequence (DNA): TGTGCCAGCAGCGCCCGGGACAGGTCTGGCGAGCAGTACTTC. This codes for CASSARDRSGEQYF. Variable domain in full (rest from reference TRBV9 and TRBJ2-7): DSGVTQTPKHLITATGQRVTLRCSPRSGDLSVYWYQQSLDQGLQFLIQYYNGEERAKGNILERFSAQQFPDLHSELNLSSLELGDSALYFCASSARDRSGEQYFGPGTRLTVT.

This clone was counted a few times. The CDR3 is CASESAGQGQPQHF. For the CDR3, the DNA is TGTGCCAGCGAATCGGCCGGCCAAGGTCAGCCCCAGCATTTT. The chain couples TRBV6-1 to TRBJ1-5, with D hard to call. CDR1 and CDR2 from the germline V gene are MNHNS and SASEGT. Trimming took off 8 bases at V and 6 bases at J, with 17 bases between the two ends. The CDR3 totals 14 residues.

V gene TRBV6-1 combines with J gene TRBJ2-5, with 8 bases matching TRBD1. Trimming removed 4 bases from V and 5 bases from J; junction bases left unmatched: 6. Germline V lookup: CDR1 MNHNS, CDR2 SASEGT. The CDR3 is 14 amino acids. CDR3 sequence reads: CASSGQGFAETQYF. CDR3 nucleotides: TGTGCCAGCAGTGGACAGGGGTTTGCCGAGACCCAGTACTTC.

The chain links TRBV4-1 to TRBJ2-7; D gene uncertain. The V end was cut by 0 bases, the J end by 0 bases, with 9 bases between. This CDR3 has 15 residues. CDR1 and CDR2 from the germline V gene are MGHRA and YSYEKL. In DNA, the CDR3 is TGCGCCAGCAGCCAAGAATCACGCATCTCCTACGAGCAGTACTTC. As protein: CASSQESRISYEQYF.

The rearrangement joins TRBV5-4 to TRBJ2-3; TRBD2 might be the D (6 bases). CDR3 size: 15 residues. CDR1 and CDR2 from the germline V gene are SGHNT and YYREEE (reference sequence). The ends were cut back, 4 bases at V and 0 bases at J, with 12 bases in the middle. Here the CDR3 reads CASSPSVTSTDTQYF. The CDR3 DNA reads as TGTGCCAGCAGCCCTAGCGTAACTAGCACAGATACGCAGTATTTT.

The chain joins TRBV29-1 to TRBJ2-7; D possibly matches TRBD1 or TRBD2 (5 bases each). Germline V lookup: CDR1 SQVTM, CDR2 ANQGSEA. This CDR3 contains 13 residues. Trimming cost V 5 bases and J 2 bases, with 13 bases left between them. CDR3 amino acids: CSVLRDRPYEQYF. Here the CDR3 DNA reads TGCAGCGTTCTACGGGACCGACCCTACGAGCAGTACTTC.